A single sample gave rise to the 5 T cell receptor beta chains below, sequenced in a study of shared clonotypes between healthy human individuals. The assay was immunoSEQ multiplex PCR, and TCRdb's table has in-frame clones only and misses some. The table records approximately 1.4 million clones, 95% to 99% of them present only once. The sequenced sample consisted of naive CD4+ T cells sorted from blood. Subset meaning: CD45RA+ positively selected. The receptor set was obtained from a man aged 30 to 45 in good health.

The chain couples TRBV4-1 to TRBJ2-6; TRBD1 matches 7 bases. Looked up from germline, CDR1 is MGHRA and CDR2 is YSYEKL. V was clipped by 4 bases and J by 2 bases; unmatched bases: 11. The CDR3 totals 18 residues. CDR3 coding DNA: TGCGCCAGCAGCCGGCTACAGGGGTCCCGGGCTGGGGCCAACGTCCTGACTTTC. This codes for CASSRLQGSRAGANVLTF.

The chain carries TRBV10-2 and TRBJ2-1; maybe TRBD1 (6 bases). V dropped 7 bases and J dropped 4 bases, with 14 bases sitting between them. This CDR3 has 14 residues. Germline V gene sequence: CDR1 WSHSY, CDR2 SAAADI. The CDR3 DNA reads as TGCGCCAGCAAGCAGGGGAGCGCTTACAATGAGCAGTTCTTC. Its translation is CASKQGSAYNEQFF.

This clone was detected once. This chain joins TRBV29-1 and TRBJ2-1; no firm D call. CDR1 is SQVTM and CDR2 is ANQGSEA in the germline V gene. V shed 5 bases and J shed 9 bases, with 20 bases lying between them. The CDR3 covers 14 residues. DNA for the CDR3: TGCAGCGTTCAGGCCAATTTCGGAACGGGTGAGCAGTTCTTC. Protein product: CSVQANFGTGEQFF.

The rearrangement links TRBV14 to TRBJ2-7; 12 nucleotides match TRBD2. V was pared by 1 base and J by 3 bases, with 7 bases of the junction left unmatched. The CDR3 consists of 17 residues. The V gene's germline CDR1 is SGHDN and CDR2 FVKESK. In DNA form, the CDR3 reads TGTGCCAGCAGCCAAGCCCGAGGACTAGCGGGATACTACGAGCAGTACTTC. Translated, it gives CASSQARGLAGYYEQYF.

The count of this clone is one. V gene TRBV5-1 combines with J gene TRBJ1-1, with D possibly matching TRBD1 (5 bases). The CDR3 has 13 amino acids. Trimming cost V 0 bases and J 6 bases, with 9 bases left between them. The germline V gene encodes CDR1 SGHRS and CDR2 YFSETQ. CDR3 nucleotides: TGCGCCAGCAGCTTGGCCGGGGGACCTGAAGCTTTCTTT. Its protein is CASSLAGGPEAFF.